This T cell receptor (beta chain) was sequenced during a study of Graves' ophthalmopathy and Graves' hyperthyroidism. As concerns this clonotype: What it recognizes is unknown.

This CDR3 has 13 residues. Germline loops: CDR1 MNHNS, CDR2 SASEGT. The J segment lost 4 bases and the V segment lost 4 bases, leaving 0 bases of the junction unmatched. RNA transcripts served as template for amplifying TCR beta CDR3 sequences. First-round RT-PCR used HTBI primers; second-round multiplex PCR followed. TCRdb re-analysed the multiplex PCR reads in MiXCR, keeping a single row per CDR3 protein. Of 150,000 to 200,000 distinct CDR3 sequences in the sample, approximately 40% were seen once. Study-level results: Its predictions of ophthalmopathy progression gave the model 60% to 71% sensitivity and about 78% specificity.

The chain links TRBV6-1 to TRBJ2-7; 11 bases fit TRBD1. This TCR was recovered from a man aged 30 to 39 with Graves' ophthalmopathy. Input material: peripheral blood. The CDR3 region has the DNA TGTGCCAGCAGTGGGGACAGGGGGTACGAGCAGTACTTC. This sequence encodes CASSGDRGYEQYF.